The 7 T cell receptor beta chains below come from one sample, sequenced in a study of blood T cell repertoires in COVID-19. Sequencing used immunoSEQ multiplex PCR; TCRdb keeps in-frame clones, though not all of them. The table has approximately 98,000 clones, more than 65% seen once. Sequenced input: peripheral blood. The receptor set was obtained from a woman older than 75 with acute or convalescent COVID-19.

The genes are TRBV15 and TRBJ1-2; D is unclear. Germline loops: CDR1 LNHNV, CDR2 YYDKDF (reference sequence). The CDR3 covers 15 residues. The V gene lost 0 bases and the J gene lost 8 bases, with 16 bases spanning the gap. The CDR3 reads CATSRDPGSSGGYTF. CDR3 DNA sequence: TGTGCCACCAGCAGAGACCCGGGGTCCAGCGGCGGCTACACCTTC.

This clone came up a few times. V gene TRBV28 combines with J gene TRBJ1-2, with D possibly TRBD1 on 6 matching bases. The CDR3 is 15 residues long. With 2 bases removed from V and 10 bases from J, the gap between germline ends came to 20 bases. Germline V gene lookup returns CDR1 MDHEN and CDR2 SYDVKM. The CDR3 here is CASSLGVGYRANYTF. For the CDR3, the DNA is TGTGCCAGCAGTTTAGGGGTCGGGTACAGGGCGAACTACACCTTC.

The J gene is TRBJ1-1, the V gene TRBV29-1, with a weak D call TRBD1 (6 bases). Germline V CDR1 and CDR2: SQVTM, ANQGSEA. V lost 6 bases and J 3 bases, leaving 11 bases between the germline ends. CDR3 length equals 12 residues. CDR3 in amino acids: CSVQGSDTEAFF. The CDR3 nucleotides read TGCAGCGTACAGGGATCGGACACTGAAGCTTTCTTT.

This clone came up once. The chain carries TRBV28 and TRBJ1-2; weak D call: TRBD1 (5 bases). Trimming shortened V by 2 bases and J by 1 base, and 8 bases separated the two germline ends. From germline, CDR1 is MDHEN and CDR2 SYDVKM. The CDR3 sequence is 14 residues long. The CDR3 DNA is TGTGCCAGCAGTTTACGGCAGGGTAACTATGGCTACACCTTC. Its protein is CASSLRQGNYGYTF.

This clone was seen a handful of times. The chain has TRBV13 and TRBJ1-3; 11 bases are shared with TRBD1. Unmatched junction bases numbered 7, after V lost 11 bases and J lost 4 bases. Germline loops: CDR1 PRHDT, CDR2 FYEKMQ (reference sequence). CDR3 size: 14 residues. The CDR3: CAGSDRGQGNTIYF. CDR3 nucleotides: TGTGCCGGGTCGGACAGGGGGCAAGGAAACACCATATATTTT.

The rearrangement uses TRBV19 and TRBJ2-3, with TRBD2 identical over 8 bases. CDR3 size: 14 residues. Germline V gene lookup returns CDR1 LNHDA and CDR2 SQIVND (reference sequence). The V and J ends lost 4 bases and 4 bases, in that order; junction bases with no gene match: 4. The CDR3 DNA reads TGTGCCAGTAGTACCGGGGGGGCCCCAGATACGCAGTATTTT. As protein: CASSTGGAPDTQYF.

V usage is TRBV19 and J usage is TRBJ1-2; D is perhaps TRBD1 (5 bases). Looked up from germline, CDR1 is LNHDA and CDR2 is SQIVND (reference sequence). This CDR3 spans 13 amino acids. Trimming took off 4 bases at V and 0 bases at J, with 6 bases between the two ends. CDR3 in DNA: TGTGCCAGTAGTACGACAGCTAACTATGGCTACACCTTC. Residues: CASSTTANYGYTF.